This paragraph covers one T cell receptor (beta chain) sequence. This clone showed up just a few times. The antigen it recognizes is unknown. No quality values exist for individual bases; no much larger clone is one base distant. Trimming removed 6 bases from V and 10 bases from J, leaving 19 bases between the germline ends. According to the germline V gene, CDR1 reads KGHSH and CDR2 reads LQKENI. Including the terminal cysteine and phenylalanine, the CDR3 comprises 15 residues. CDR3 DNA only is kept here, 45 bases in frame from base 1. The data stem from a study of beta chain features in type 1 diabetes (dated by TCRdb to the late 2010s). With regard to the full study: Mean age, gender distribution, total cell number and subset yield were not different between patients and healthy donors. Across all samples, around 99 million sorted cells were examined, and cell number per subset correlated strongly with RNA yield. In the study, TCRB repertoires of sorted circulating CD4+ T cell subsets from recently diagnosed type 1 diabetes patients were compared with those of matched healthy donors. Regulatory and stem cell-like memory subsets were obtained from only 8 patients and about 8 healthy donors, while naive and central memory subsets were obtained from all 30 or so donors. Study-wide conclusions, independent of this receptor: In all four CD4+ subsets, TCRB CDR3 length was moderately but significantly shorter in type 1 diabetes patients. At VDJ recombination sites, type 1 diabetes patients had fewer insertions and more deleted nucleotides, which implies abnormalities in thymic rearrangement. Shorter templates might have been favored by PCR, but patient and control samples were amplified and corrected together, so both groups would have been affected equally by any skew. Because cDNA rather than genomic DNA was sequenced, highly expressing activated cells could have been over-represented, although no difference in activation and CD3 levels was found between groups. Naive, central memory and regulatory TCRB repertoires appeared to be more alike among patients than among healthy donors. Because the HLA sub-analyses included only small numbers of individuals, any influence of HLA type on TCRB rearrangement was left unresolved.

All of the isolated RNA was reverse transcribed with the High Capacity cDNA Reverse Transcription Kit, so expressed TCRB transcripts were sequenced. Naive, central memory and regulatory T cell samples underwent deep immunoSEQ sequencing, averaging around 4 million total reads per sample. Sorted cells were lysed in RLT buffer, and RNA was extracted using DNase-treated RNeasy Micro or Mini kits according to cell number. Each cell subset was processed separately to prevent cross-contamination, with patient and healthy donor samples processed together. TCRB sequences were amplified from cDNA with the immunoSEQ multiplex PCR, producing 87-bp fragments spanning the CDR3 region. Sequencing of the amplicons was performed on the Illumina HiSeq platform. The authors' analysis ran thus. PCR bias was corrected computationally using synthetic template baselines, and reads within Hamming distance 2 were collapsed, with unmergeable singletons discarded. By aligning reads against IMGT, V, D and J genes, CDR3 length, and insertions or deletions at six rearrangement sites were assigned. Within each subset, clonotype counts were normalized to the number of sorted cells before true diversity and Gini coefficients were calculated with the tcR R package. Repertoire sharing was quantified using the overlap coefficient calculated on TCRB nucleotide sequences. What TCRdb holds here is the immuneACCESS table cut down to in-frame rearrangements. Part of the clones is not present; checked against another copy, under half of the missing clones reflect an unresolved V gene, and the others are unexplained. The V and J calls and the clone size are those of that table, but D and trimming were determined from the DNA. For this sample the table gives about 160,000 clones, of which about 8.3% were detected only once. 0.45% to 0.55% of the sample rests with the top ten.

Each donor gave one peripheral blood draw, averaging roughly 0.11 L, which was collected into heparinised tubes. Using a panel that included CD45RO, CCR7, CD25, CD127, CD95 and CD27, naive, central memory, regulatory and stem cell-like memory CD4+ T cells were sorted on a BD FACSAria II. All sorted populations exceeded 95% purity. PBMCs were separated immediately by Lymphoprep density gradient centrifugation and were stained directly, without being cultured. So that batch effects would be minimized, each experiment stained and sorted samples in pairs, pairing one healthy donor with one patient. Specimen: central memory CD4+ T cells from blood. The clonotype was recovered from a woman aged 18-30 years with type 1 diabetes. The rearrangement joined TRBV18 to TRBJ1-6; TRBD1 might be the D gene, on 6 matching bases. The CDR3 protein sequence reads: CASSESSGEGSPLHF. DNA sequence: TGTGCCAGCTCGGAGAGCTCAGGGGAGGGCTCACCCCTCCACTTT.